This T cell receptor beta chain originates from a study of blood T cells in healthy people across ages. Study-wide points: Roughly linearly, TCR beta diversity per million T cells fell as age increased.

This CDR3 region has 16 residues. CDR1 and CDR2 from the germline V gene are SQVTM and ANQGSEA. A note on this clonotype: The antigen is unknown. Being one base from a much bigger clone, this may be a read error.

A J-beta primer mix and a sample-barcoded 5' primer were used in a second PCR of about 6 to 12 cycles. TCRdb itself ran the 5' RACE reads through MiXCR, one entry per CDR3 protein. Of fewer than 1,000,000 distinct CDR3 sequences listed, about 47% are singletons. V is TRBV29-1 and J is TRBJ2-5, with D perhaps matching TRBD2 (6 bases). The J call may be in error: the DNA end matches TRBJ2-7 better. This sequence was found in an elderly man in good health. The source material was blood. CDR3 DNA: TGCAGCGATGAATCGGGAGTCGGGCCCATTACCTACGAGCAGTACTTC. It yields the protein CSDESGVGPITYEQYF.